A selection of T cell receptor beta chains follows, all from one sample in a study of human thymus T cells. Produced via immunoSEQ multiplex PCR; TCRdb's table is partial and in-frame only. In the table there are 60,000 to 75,000 clones, 95% of which are singletons. The sequenced sample consisted of thymus tissue. These receptors all stem from a girl under three years old with a congenital heart defect but otherwise immunologically healthy. CDR3s include the opening cysteine and the closing phenylalanine or tryptophan. Fields, in order: V gene, J gene, clone size, D gene, CDR3 DNA, CDR3 protein. The D gene is left open where the match is weak. Clone size is given for some rows only: seen once, a few or many times, or a class if the clone is expanded.

>TRBV19|TRBJ2-7|.|TRBD1
TGTGCCACTAGGACAGGGGGGCACGAGCAGTACTTC
CATRTGGHEQYF
>TRBV6-1|TRBJ2-7|.|TRBD2
TGTGCCAGCAGTGACCCCCTAGCGGGATGCTACGAGCAGTACTTC
CASSDPLAGCYEQYF
>TRBV20-1|TRBJ2-5|.|.
TGCAGTGCCCCCCTGGAGACCCAGTACTTC
CSAPLETQYF
>TRBV14|TRBJ2-7|.|.
TGTGCCAGCAGCCCCACGGGCGGTTCCTACGAGCAGTACTTC
CASSPTGGSYEQYF
>TRBV7-3|TRBJ2-1|.|TRBD2
TGTGCCAGCAGCTTAGTCCTAGCGGGAGACAATGAGCAGTTCTTC
CASSLVLAGDNEQFF
>TRBV28|TRBJ2-7|.|.
TGTGCCAGCAGTCTTCAATCCCGGGAGTACCACTACGAGCAGTACTTC
CASSLQSREYHYEQYF
>TRBV7-2|TRBJ2-5|.|.
TGTGCCAGCAGCCCCCGACAGACCCAGTACTTC
CASSPRQTQYF
>TRBV9|TRBJ1-2|.|TRBD1
TGTGCCAGCAGCCCCGCCCCGGACAGGGTGAGGGATGGCTACACCTTC
CASSPAPDRVRDGYTF
>TRBV27|TRBJ2-1|.|.
TGTGCCAGCAGTTTATGGGTGGGATTAGACAATGAGCAGTTCTTC
CASSLWVGLDNEQFF
>TRBV5-1|TRBJ2-1|.|TRBD1
TGCGCCAGCAGCTCGTCGACAGGGAATGAGCAGTTCTTC
CASSSSTGNEQFF
>TRBV7-2|TRBJ2-1|.|TRBD1
TGTGCCAGCAGCTCCGCGACCATGGCCGACAGGGATGAGCAGTTCTTC
CASSSATMADRDEQFF
>TRBV7-5|TRBJ2-6|.|.
TGTGTCAGAAGGTTAAGAAGTCCCACTTTC
CVRRLRSPTF
>TRBV5-1|TRBJ2-5|.|TRBD2
TGCGCCAGCAGCGGGACCGGGACTAGTCAAGAGACCCAGTACTTC
CASSGTGTSQETQYF
>TRBV2|TRBJ2-1|.|TRBD2
TGTGCCAGCAACGGGGGGAGCTCGGAGAATGAGCAGTTCTTC
CASNGGSSENEQFF
>TRBV29-1|TRBJ1-2|.|.
TGCAGCGTTGAATCCCAAGGACGGGAGAACTATGGCTACACCTTC
CSVESQGRENYGYTF
>TRBV19|TRBJ1-5|.|.
TGTGCCAGTAGTATAGACCCTCTCGGTGCGTACAGGGCGGGATTGGGACATCAGCCCCAGCATTTT
CASSIDPLGAYRAGLGHQPQHF
>TRBV7-9|TRBJ2-7|.|TRBD1
TGTGCCAGCAGCCATCAGGACAGGGCGTGGGAGCAGTACTTC
CASSHQDRAWEQYF
>TRBV7-8|TRBJ1-5|once|.
TGTGCCAGCAGCTTAGCGCCTGGGGCCAGGGGCAATCAGCCCCAGCATTTT
CASSLAPGARGNQPQHF
>TRBV7-9|TRBJ2-7|.|TRBD1
TGTGCCAGCAGCAGGCTCAGGACAGGGTTCTACGAGCAGTACTTC
CASSRLRTGFYEQYF
>TRBV11-2|TRBJ2-1|.|TRBD2
TGTGCCAGCAGCTTAGTTGGGCCGGTAGCGGGCTCCTACAATGAGCAGTTCTTC
CASSLVGPVAGSYNEQFF
>TRBV30|TRBJ2-1|.|TRBD2
TGTGCCTGGAGACGATCAATCGGGGGGTTTGAGTACAATGAGCAGTTCTTC
CAWRRSIGGFEYNEQFF
>TRBV6-4|TRBJ2-7|.|TRBD2
TGTGCCAGCAGTATGGGACTAGGGGACTACGAGCAGTACTTC
CASSMGLGDYEQYF
>TRBV28|TRBJ2-1|.|.
TGTGCCAGCAGCCCCCTCAAGACTCCGGGAAGGAATGAGCAGTTCTTC
CASSPLKTPGRNEQFF
>TRBV7-3|TRBJ2-1|.|TRBD2
TGTGCCAGCAGCGGCGGGAGTTCGGATGAGCAGTTCTTC
CASSGGSSDEQFF
>TRBV10-3|TRBJ2-5|.|.
TGTGCCATCAGTGAGTCGAGCTGGGAGACCCAGTACTTC
CAISESSWETQYF
>TRBV10-1|TRBJ2-5|.|.
TGCGCCAGCAGTGAGTCGAAGGTAGCTCGAGAGACCCAGTACTTC
CASSESKVARETQYF
>TRBV6-6|TRBJ1-6|.|.
TGTGCCAGCAACTACGTCGGGGGAGGATCACCCCTCCACTTT
CASNYVGGGSPLHF
>TRBV4-3|TRBJ2-1|.|TRBD2
TGCGCCAGCAGCTCACGGACTAGCGGGAGCCTGGGCAATGAGCAGTTCTTC
CASSSRTSGSLGNEQFF
>TRBV5-6|TRBJ2-4|.|TRBD1
TGTGCCAGCAGCCCTAGACAGGGCCAAAACATTCAGTACTTC
CASSPRQGQNIQYF
>TRBV11-3|TRBJ2-3|few|.
TGTGCCAGCAGCGGAGGGGCAGGTGGGGCCCCAGATACGCAGTATTTT
CASSGGAGGAPDTQYF
>TRBV4-1|TRBJ2-3|.|.
TGCGCCAGCAGCCAAGATATAAGAGGGGATACGCAGTATTTT
CASSQDIRGDTQYF
>TRBV11-2|TRBJ2-4|.|TRBD2
TGTGCCAGCAGTACCGGGACTATCTTGGCTATTCAGTACTTC
CASSTGTILAIQYF
>TRBV27|TRBJ2-1|.|.
TGTGCCAGCAGCCGCACCCCGGGACTTGAGCAGTTCTTC
CASSRTPGLEQFF
>TRBV18|TRBJ1-2|.|TRBD1
TGTGCCAGCTCACCACCAGCCGGGACAGGGGTTTATGGCTACACCTTC
CASSPPAGTGVYGYTF
>TRBV27|TRBJ2-7|.|TRBD1
TGTGCCAGCAGTCACGGGACAGGGCCAACCTTAAGGCTTGGCGGGGCCTACGAGCAGTACTTC
CASSHGTGPTLRLGGAYEQYF
>TRBV7-9|TRBJ2-4|.|.
TGTGCCAGCAGCCACGACAGGAAAGGAGCCAAAAACATTCAGTACTTC
CASSHDRKGAKNIQYF
>TRBV7-2|TRBJ2-1|once|TRBD1
TGTGCCAGCAGCCTCCAGGGGGAAAGGGATGAGCAGTTCTTC
CASSLQGERDEQFF